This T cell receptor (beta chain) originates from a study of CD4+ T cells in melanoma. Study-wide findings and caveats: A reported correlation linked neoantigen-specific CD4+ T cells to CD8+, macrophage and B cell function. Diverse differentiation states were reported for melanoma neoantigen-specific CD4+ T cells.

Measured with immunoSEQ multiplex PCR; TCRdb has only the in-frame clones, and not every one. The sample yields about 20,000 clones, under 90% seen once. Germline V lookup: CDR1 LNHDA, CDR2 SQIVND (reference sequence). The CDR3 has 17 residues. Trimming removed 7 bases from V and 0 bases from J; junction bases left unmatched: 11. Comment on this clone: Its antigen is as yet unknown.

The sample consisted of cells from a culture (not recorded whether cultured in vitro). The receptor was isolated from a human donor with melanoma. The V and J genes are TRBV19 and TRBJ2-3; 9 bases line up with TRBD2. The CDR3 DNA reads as TGTGCCAGTACTAAGCGGGGGGCCTCGGGTAGCACAGATACGCAGTATTTT. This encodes CASTKRGASGSTDTQYF.